This T cell receptor beta chain was observed in a study of cytomegalovirus exposure and HLA in healthy donors (dated by TCRdb to the late 2010s). About the study as a whole: According to a later analysis, one platform produced both the roughly 110 validation repertoires and the approximately 670 repertoires of the first cohort. The study aimed to test whether signatures of past pathogen exposure could be identified by cataloging public T cell receptors. Besides the first cohort of around 670 subjects, a separate validation cohort made up of roughly 120 different subjects was used. To predict cytomegalovirus infection status, the study brought together high-throughput TCR immunosequencing, statistical association of individual TCRs with disease status, and machine learning.

Details on this clone: Its antigen remains undetermined. No base quality information exists; no much larger clone differs at one position.

The germline V gene encodes CDR1 SEHNR and CDR2 FQNEAQ (reference sequence). The CDR3 spans 15 residues, from the cysteine through the phenylalanine. Only CDR3 DNA remains: 45 bases, in frame from the first base. V is trimmed back by 4 bases and J by 2 bases, and the junction contains 5 bases that no gene match accounts for. Overall study outcomes, separate from this receptor: Most TCR sequences were observed very rarely across donors, whereas some public TCRs were present in many individuals. The study listed 150 to 200 TCR beta chains as associated with cytomegalovirus. A later analysis lacked HLA typing for the validation cohort, so it scored co-occurrence in that cohort across all 120 or so repertoires. A later analysis found that TCRs clustered in the first cohort also tended to co-occur in the 120 or so validation repertoires, with 94% of cluster scores above 0. Cytomegalovirus status was reported to be diagnosed by the classifier with high specificity and sensitivity in both the original and validation cohorts. The authors suggested that the approach could potentially be generalized to other disease states and immunological phenotypes. A few of the identified cytomegalovirus-associated TCR beta chains were confirmed in vitro to be specific for cytomegalovirus antigens.

Libraries were made using the immunoSEQ multiplex PCR assay. On the authors' methods: A statistical classification framework was built to diagnose cytomegalovirus status from the catalog of TCR beta chain sequences. This immuneACCESS table, as held by TCRdb, lists in-frame sequences with V and J called but not all clones. Of the missing ones, under half trace to an unresolved V gene in checked studies; the others have no known cause. That table gives V, J and clone size, and the DNA gave D and trimming. This sample comprises a few hundred thousand clones, around 90% of them detected only once. In total, the top ten clones hold around 0.91% of the sample. Separate from the approximately 700-subject first cohort, the validation cohort of roughly 130 subjects was the group to which the donors belonged.

The sample taken for sequencing was PBMCs. The receptor was derived from a man aged 30-40 years in good health and CMV-seronegative. The rearrangement joined TRBV7-9 to TRBJ1-3, with 7 middle bases fitting TRBD1. Read as DNA, the sequence is TGTGCCAGCAGCTCAATGACAGGGCCTGGAAACACCATATATTTT. This translates into CASSSMTGPGNTIYF.